Listed here are 6 T cell receptor beta chains from one sample, sequenced in a study of CD8 T cells in ankylosing spondylitis. TCRdb re-analysed the 5' RACE reads in MiXCR, keeping a single row per CDR3 protein. The table lists around 300,000 distinct CDR3 sequences, roughly 15% of them singletons. Sample: blood, either unsorted or a sorted T cell fraction (not recorded which). These receptors originate from a male donor with ankylosing spondylitis or in good health (not recorded which).

The chain combines TRBV20-1 with TRBJ1-2; no firm D call. V lost 0 bases to trimming and J lost 5 bases, with 13 bases between them. Germline V CDR1 and CDR2: DFQATT, SNEGSKA (reference sequence). CDR3 size: 14 residues. Here the CDR3 DNA reads TGCAGTGCTAGAGATGGGTTGGTGGCATATGGCTACACCTTC. It codes for CSARDGLVAYGYTF.

This clonotype was observed a handful of times. The chain employs TRBV5-1 and TRBJ2-5; TRBD1 agrees at 7 bases. The CDR3 has 15 amino acids. CDR1 SGHRS and CDR2 YFSETQ come from the germline V gene. Unmatched junction bases numbered 11, after V lost 4 bases and J lost 5 bases. This CDR3 is CASSTIPTGQETQYF. DNA of the CDR3: TGCGCCAGCAGCACAATCCCGACAGGGCAGGAGACCCAGTACTTC.

The chain uses TRBV6-6 and TRBJ2-1; the D is unclear. The V end was cut by 0 bases, the J end by 10 bases, with 7 bases between. CDR1 and CDR2 from the germline V gene are MNHNY and SVGAGI (reference sequence). CDR3 length: 12 amino acids. The CDR3 region has the DNA TGTGCCAGCAGTTACTCTTTCCCCGAGCAGTTCTTC. Amino acids: CASSYSFPEQFF.

This rearrangement joins TRBV11-3 to TRBJ2-5; tentatively, D is TRBD1 or TRBD2 (5 bases each). CDR1 is SGHNT, CDR2 YENEEA, per germline. This CDR3 comprises 15 residues. Trimming took off 1 base at V and 6 bases at J, with 15 bases between the two ends. CDR3 amino acids: CASSLVGTQGKTQYF. The CDR3 DNA reads as TGTGCCAGCAGCTTAGTTGGGACCCAAGGGAAGACCCAGTACTTC. Based on the CDR3 plus reference TRBV11-3 and TRBJ2-5, the full variable domain is EAGVVQSPRYKIIEKKQPVAFWCNPISGHNTLYWYLQNLGQGPELLIRYENEEAVDDSQLPKDRFSAERLKGVDSTLKIQPAELGDSAVYLCASSLVGTQGKTQYFGPGTRLLVL.

This clonotype was counted only a few times. The chain carries TRBV3-1 and TRBJ2-3; D is uncertain. This CDR3 has 14 residues. The germline V gene encodes CDR1 LGHDT and CDR2 YNNKEL (reference sequence). V lost 4 bases and J lost 2, with 10 bases in between. CDR3: CASSPQPATDTQYF. CDR3 DNA: TGTGCCAGCAGCCCACAACCCGCCACAGATACGCAGTATTTT.

This rearrangement joins TRBV30 to TRBJ1-1, with TRBD1 matching over 11 bases. J gave up 4 bases and V 4 bases, and 5 bases lay outside the gene matches. This CDR3 comprises 14 residues. CDR1 is GTSNPN, CDR2 SVGIG, per germline (reference sequence). The CDR3 nucleotides are TGTGCCTGGACCAGGACAGGGGGCATCACTGAAGCTTTCTTT. Translation: CAWTRTGGITEAFF.